The T cell receptor (beta chain) under discussion was sequenced for a study of OX40 agonist ivuxolimab in advanced cancers. Overall study: Participants could have had prior anti-PD-1, anti-PD-L1 or anti-CTLA-4 therapy, and less than 45% had some.

Using immunoSEQ multiplex PCR, the repertoire was profiled, and TCRdb retains in-frame clones only, with some absent. The data show tens of thousands of clones, 80% to 90% seen once. Unmatched junction bases numbered 5, after V lost 1 base and J lost 5 bases. The germline CDR1 and CDR2 sequences are SEHNR and FQNEAQ (reference sequence). The CDR3 extends over 14 amino acids. There are a few counts of this clone. Its specificity is unknown. Whole-study findings and limits: The antigen specificity of the peripheral T cells (those that were expanded) was not determined.

The clonotype comes from an adult with an advanced solid tumor such as melanoma, head and neck, liver or kidney cancer. The sequencing used CD4+ or CD8+ T cells sorted from blood, collected in a trial of the OX40 agonist ivuxolimab. The chain links TRBV7-9 to TRBJ2-7; 7 bases align to TRBD1. This CDR3 is CASSLGTGAHEQYF. The CDR3 coding sequence is TGTGCCAGCAGCTTAGGGACAGGCGCACACGAGCAGTACTTC.